This TCR beta chain was identified in a study of control samples from healthy donors and cancer patients. The protocol was immunoSEQ multiplex PCR, while the TCRdb copy is restricted to in-frame clones and leaves out a portion. The sample carries more than 95,000 clones, nearly 95% recorded once. The CDR3 runs to 17 residues. Germline V gene data show CDR1 as WSHSY and CDR2 as SAAADI. Trimming took 2 bases from V and 0 from J; bases not matched to a gene: 6. The chain couples TRBV10-2 to TRBJ2-2, with TRBD2 matching 7 bases. Specimen: blood. The sequence was obtained from a man aged 25 to 45 in good health. CDR3 region: CASSERLSGSNTGELFF. Here the CDR3 DNA reads TGCGCCAGCAGTGAGAGGCTTAGCGGGTCGAACACCGGGGAGCTGTTTTTT.